These 24 T cell receptor beta chains came from one sample sequenced in a study of technical replicates of blood from several donors. The table came from immunoSEQ multiplex PCR; TCRdb's copy has only in-frame clones and leaves some out. The sample holds 35,000 to 50,000 clones, around 96% seen once. The source material was T cells isolated from PBMCs. Every receptor here comes from a human donor in good health.

The chain carries TRBV23-1 and TRBJ2-1, with D unresolved. TRBV23-1 is an ORF; its function is uncertain. V gave up 4 bases and J gave up 7 bases, with 14 bases separating them. The CDR3 sequence is 14 residues long. The CDR3 region has the DNA TGCGCCAGCAGTCTTAGCCCTATTGTGAATGAGCAGTTCTTC. Its translation: CASSLSPIVNEQFF.

The chain couples TRBV5-1 to TRBJ2-7; 10 nucleotides line up with TRBD2. The germline V gene has CDR1 SGHRS and CDR2 YFSETQ. This CDR3 is 16 amino acids long. With V trimmed by 0 bases and J by 5 bases, 8 bases remained unmatched. Here the CDR3 reads CASSLVVLAGLNEQYF. CDR3 nucleotide sequence: TGCGCCAGCAGCTTGGTTGTACTAGCGGGATTGAACGAGCAGTACTTC.

The count of this clone is one. The CDR3 region is CASSSTWTGGETQYF. The CDR3 region has the DNA TGTGCCAGCAGCTCGACTTGGACAGGGGGAGAGACCCAGTACTTC. The chain combines TRBV13 with TRBJ2-5, with TRBD1 matching 10 bases. Unmatched junction bases numbered 6, after V lost 4 bases and J lost 4 bases. Germline loops: CDR1 PRHDT, CDR2 FYEKMQ (reference sequence). CDR3 length: 15 amino acids.

The V call is TRBV30, the J call TRBJ2-1; possibly TRBD1 for D (5 bases). Deletions cut 0 bases from V and 12 bases from J, with 9 bases between. This CDR3 contains 11 residues. In germline, CDR1 is GTSNPN, CDR2 SVGIG (reference sequence). Here the CDR3 DNA reads TGTGCCTGGAGTGTACAGGCCCTGCAGTTCTTC. This encodes CAWSVQALQFF.

The chain has TRBV27 and TRBJ2-3, with D possibly being TRBD2 (6 bases). This CDR3 contains 13 residues. From germline, CDR1 is MNHEY and CDR2 SMNVEV (reference sequence). The germline V and J ends were trimmed by 5 bases and 2 bases, with 8 bases remaining between them. CDR3 residues: CASSALATDTQYF. The CDR3, as DNA: TGTGCCAGCAGTGCACTAGCCACAGATACGCAGTATTTT.

V is TRBV5-1 and J is TRBJ2-1; 11 bases align to TRBD2. Per germline, CDR1 SGHRS and CDR2 YFSETQ. This CDR3 spans 15 amino acids. V was clipped by 2 bases and J by 7 bases; unmatched bases: 5. CDR3 loop: CASSLLAGGENEQFF. CDR3 DNA: TGCGCCAGCAGCTTATTAGCGGGAGGGGAAAATGAGCAGTTCTTC.

The V call is TRBV14, the J call TRBJ2-2; a possible D gene is TRBD2 (5 bases). Germline-derived CDR1 and CDR2 are SGHDN and FVKESK. CDR3 length: 14 residues. The V and J ends lost 2 bases and 5 bases respectively, with 9 bases between them. CDR3 protein: CASSQRLATGELFF. The CDR3 nucleotides are TGTGCCAGCAGCCAACGGCTAGCTACCGGGGAGCTGTTTTTT.

The chain recombines TRBV11-3 with TRBJ2-7; 7 nucleotides align to TRBD2. Germline trimming cut 10 bases from V and 1 base from J; bases unmatched to any gene: 7. The germline gives CDR1 SGHNT, CDR2 YENEEA. The CDR3 has 13 amino acids. CDR3 sequence (DNA): TGTGCCACCATGAGCGGGACGTCCTACGAGCAGTACTTC. This translates into CATMSGTSYEQYF. Based on the CDR3 plus reference TRBV11-3 and TRBJ2-7, the full variable domain is EAGVVQSPRYKIIEKKQPVAFWCNPISGHNTLYWYLQNLGQGPELLIRYENEEAVDDSQLPKDRFSAERLKGVDSTLKIQPAELGDSAVYLCATMSGTSYEQYFGPGTRLTVT.

V gene TRBV15 combines with J gene TRBJ2-3; 8 bases align to TRBD2. The V and J ends lost 2 bases and 7 bases, in that order; junction bases with no gene match: 23. Germline-derived CDR1 and CDR2 are LNHNV and YYDKDF (reference sequence). This CDR3 is 20 amino acids long. CDR3 protein: CATSRRTSRSGRWGLNTQYF. The CDR3 DNA reads as TGTGCCACCAGCAGAAGAACTAGTAGGAGCGGGAGATGGGGGTTGAATACGCAGTATTTT.

The chain is built from TRBV27 and TRBJ2-4, with D possibly matching TRBD2 (6 bases). The CDR3 is made up of 13 amino acids. V was shortened by 5 bases and J by 2 bases, with 7 bases between the two germline ends. In germline, CDR1 is MNHEY, CDR2 SMNVEV (reference sequence). The CDR3 here is CASSREPKNIQYF. The CDR3 coding sequence is TGTGCCAGCAGTCGGGAGCCCAAAAACATTCAGTACTTC.

The chain has TRBV5-6 and TRBJ1-5, with 7 bases that match TRBD1. The CDR3 has 16 residues. Trimming at V came to 4 bases and at J to 1 base, leaving 8 bases not matched to a gene. From germline, CDR1 is SGHDT and CDR2 YYEEEE. Here the CDR3 reads CASSPGGGVSNQPQHF. The CDR3 bases are TGTGCCAGCAGCCCCGGAGGGGGCGTAAGCAATCAGCCCCAGCATTTT.

This clone came up once. For the CDR3, the DNA is TGTGCCAGCAGCTCGGGGGGGAGGGTCAATCAGCCCCAGCATTTT. It is translated as CASSSGGRVNQPQHF. V is TRBV7-2 and J is TRBJ1-5; TRBD1 is a possible D gene (5 bases). The CDR3 extends over 15 amino acids. The germline gives CDR1 SGHTA, CDR2 FQGNSA. The ends were cut back, 4 bases at V and 3 bases at J, with 13 bases in the middle. Full variable domain (outside the CDR3, taken from reference TRBV7-2 and TRBJ1-5): GAGVSQSPSNKVTEKGKDVELRCDPISGHTALYWYRQSLGQGLEFLIYFQGNSAPDKSGLPSDRFSAERTGGSVSTLTIQRTQQEDSAVYLCASSSGGRVNQPQHFGDGTRLSIL.

This clone came up once. The gene calls are TRBV2 and TRBJ1-1; D is uncertain. Germline CDR1 and CDR2: SNHLY and FYNNEI. Trimming removed 9 bases from V and 4 bases from J, with 9 bases in between. The CDR3 has 11 amino acids. The CDR3 reads CASSLATEAFF. CDR3 sequence (DNA): TGTGCCAGTTCTCTGGCCACTGAAGCTTTCTTT. Full variable domain (rest looked up from reference TRBV2 and TRBJ1-1): EPEVTQTPSHQVTQMGQEVILRCVPISNHLYFYWYRQILGQKVEFLVSFYNNEISEKSEIFDDQFSVERPDGSNFTLKIRSTKLEDSAMYFCASSLATEAFFGQGTRLTVV.

This clone has only one observation. The V and J genes are TRBV29-1 and TRBJ2-1, with TRBD1 matching over 8 bases. CDR1 SQVTM and CDR2 ANQGSEA come from the germline V gene. Trimming removed 7 bases from V and 4 bases from J; junction bases left unmatched: 3. There are 12 residues in the CDR3. The CDR3 protein is CSAGGGYNEQFF. CDR3 nucleotide sequence: TGCAGCGCAGGGGGCGGGTACAATGAGCAGTTCTTC.

This sequence joins TRBV29-1 and TRBJ2-1; 8 bases align to TRBD1. V lost 6 bases and J lost 6; bases outside the gene matches: 10. CDR1 SQVTM and CDR2 ANQGSEA come from the germline V gene. This CDR3 comprises 14 residues. The CDR3 DNA follows: TGCAGCGTAATTGGACAGGGATTTGCCAATGAGCAGTTCTTC. The encoded protein is CSVIGQGFANEQFF.

The rearrangement joins TRBV7-2 to TRBJ2-1; TRBD2 might be the D (6 bases). Germline CDR1 reads SGHTA; CDR2 reads FQGNSA. The germline V and J ends were trimmed by 4 bases and 9 bases, with 19 bases remaining between them. CDR3 length: 15 residues. Here the CDR3 reads CASSWEDLDGSEQFF. CDR3 in DNA: TGTGCCAGCAGCTGGGAGGATTTGGATGGATCTGAGCAGTTCTTC.

This chain links TRBV10-1 with TRBJ1-1; D uncertain. This CDR3 has 13 amino acids. The V and J ends lost 3 bases and 5 bases respectively, with 10 bases between them. Looked up from germline, CDR1 is WNHNN and CDR2 is SYGVQD (reference sequence). The CDR3 reads CASSDSFNTEAFF. The CDR3 bases are TGCGCCAGCAGTGACAGTTTTAATACTGAAGCTTTCTTT.

J is TRBJ2-3 and V is TRBV6-5; TRBD1 might be the D (6 bases). From germline, CDR1 is MNHEY and CDR2 SVGAGI. The V end was cut by 5 bases, the J end by 5 bases, with 17 bases between. CDR3 length: 15 residues. The CDR3 loop is CASSATGLVEDTQYF. DNA for the CDR3: TGTGCCAGCAGTGCGACAGGTTTAGTAGAAGATACGCAGTATTTT.

The chain joins TRBV7-2 to TRBJ2-3; 7 bases match TRBD2. V trimming: 5 bases; J trimming: 4 bases; junction bases outside the gene matches: 3. This CDR3 spans 13 amino acids. The germline CDR1 and CDR2 sequences are SGHTA and FQGNSA. In DNA form, the CDR3 reads TGTGCCAGCAGCCCGCTAGCGGCAGATACGCAGTATTTT. Residues: CASSPLAADTQYF. Full variable domain (outside the CDR3, taken from reference TRBV7-2 and TRBJ2-3): GAGVSQSPSNKVTEKGKDVELRCDPISGHTALYWYRQSLGQGLEFLIYFQGNSAPDKSGLPSDRFSAERTGGSVSTLTIQRTQQEDSAVYLCASSPLAADTQYFGPGTRLTVL.

The chain uses TRBV27 and TRBJ2-5, with 11 positions matching TRBD2. Per germline, CDR1 MNHEY and CDR2 SMNVEV (reference sequence). The CDR3 sequence is 15 residues long. J lost 1 base, V lost 5 bases, and 3 bases had no gene match. In DNA, the CDR3 is TGTGCCAGCAGTCTCGGGACTAGCGGCCAAGAGACCCAGTACTTC. This gives the protein CASSLGTSGQETQYF.

The chain employs TRBV30 and TRBJ1-5, with TRBD1 as a possible D gene (5 bases). The CDR3 is made up of 14 amino acids. Germline-derived CDR1 and CDR2 are GTSNPN and SVGIG (reference sequence). V was shortened by 1 base and J by 2 bases, with 9 bases between the two germline ends. The CDR3 spells CAWSARGRNQPQHF. DNA of the CDR3: TGTGCCTGGAGTGCTAGGGGTCGCAATCAGCCCCAGCATTTT.

The V gene is TRBV11-2, the J gene TRBJ2-5; 9 bases line up with TRBD1. With V trimmed by 4 bases and J by 5 bases, 2 bases remained unmatched. The CDR3 sequence is 13 residues long. Germline assignment: CDR1 SGHAT and CDR2 FQNNGV. CDR3 bases: TGTGCCAGCAGCTACAGGGGGCCGGAGACCCAGTACTTC. This translates into CASSYRGPETQYF. The variable domain in full, completed from reference TRBV11-2 and TRBJ2-5, reads EAGVAQSPRYKIIEKRQSVAFWCNPISGHATLYWYQQILGQGPKLLIQFQNNGVVDDSQLPKDRFSAERLKGVDSTLKIQPAKLEDSAVYLCASSYRGPETQYFGPGTRLLVL.

This chain links TRBV12-5 with TRBJ2-7; TRBD1 matches 7 bases. In germline, CDR1 is LGHNT, CDR2 FRNRAP. This CDR3 region has 15 residues. V dropped 5 bases and J dropped 2; count of bases not matched to a gene: 9. In DNA form, the CDR3 reads TGTGCTAGTGGTCTACGCGACGGACAGGCCTACGAGCAGTACTTC. The encoded protein is CASGLRDGQAYEQYF.

The rearrangement joins TRBV6-1 to TRBJ2-7; 7 bases align to TRBD2. Trimming removed 6 bases from V and 7 bases from J; junction bases left unmatched: 3. Germline-derived CDR1 and CDR2 are MNHNS and SASEGT. The CDR3 extends over 11 amino acids. CDR3 nucleotide sequence: TGTGCCAGCAGGCCTAGCGGTGAGCAGTACTTC. It yields the protein CASRPSGEQYF.